This TCR beta chain is from a study of blood T cell repertoires in COVID-19. Study details: T cells, B-cell-depleted T cells, or PBMCs provided the cDNA or gDNA that served as material.

CDR1 and CDR2 from the germline V gene are SGHRS and YFSETQ. Trimming removed 0 bases from V and 4 bases from J, with 16 bases in between. CDR3 length: 16 residues. Per the study methods: For nucleated cells, counts were estimated from reference gene primer amplification. Libraries were prepared by immunoSEQ multiplex PCR; TCRdb keeps only in-frame clonotypes and omits some of them. V, J and clone size are taken as reported in that table, and D and trimming were inferred from the DNA itself. The data show approximately 150,000 clones, around 86% seen once. This clone was picked up one time. The rearrangement uses TRBV5-1 and TRBJ1-1; D might be TRBD1 (6 bases). This sequence was found in a man aged 45-65 years who had recovered from COVID-19. Material: peripheral blood. The CDR3, as DNA: TGCGCCAGCAGCTTGGCTAATGGGGGCTGGAGCACTGAAGCTTTCTTT. It specifies CASSLANGGWSTEAFF.